These T cell receptor beta chains were read from a single sample in a study of blood T cell repertoires in COVID-19. Profiled with immunoSEQ multiplex PCR; TCRdb holds only in-frame clones, not every one. The sample shows around 130,000 clones, 70% to 90% of them seen only once. Sequences were obtained from peripheral blood. The receptors come from a man aged 70 or older with active COVID-19. Each CDR3 is given with its conserved first and last residue. D genes are given only for firm matches. Not every row has a clone size; where given, it reads once, few, many or a size class.

CDR3nt | CDR3aa | d_gene | j_gene | v_gene | abundance
TGTGCCAGCTCACCACCGTCCAGGGCCGGCACCGGGGAGCTGTTTTTT | CASSPPSRAGTGELFF | . | TRBJ2-2 | TRBV18 | .
TGCGCCAGCAGCTCAGGGGAAAACTACGAGCAGTACTTC | CASSSGENYEQYF | . | TRBJ2-7 | TRBV5-1 | .
TGTGCCATCAGTGAGGGAAGACTAGCGGGAATAGGAGAGACCCAGTACTTC | CAISEGRLAGIGETQYF | TRBD2 | TRBJ2-5 | TRBV10-3 | .
TGCGCCAGCAGCCAGCCGGGACTGGCGCCTCGGCAGTTCTTC | CASSQPGLAPRQFF | . | TRBJ2-1 | TRBV4-1 | .
TGTGCCATTTGGGACAGGGCGAACACCGGGGAGCTGTTTTTT | CAIWDRANTGELFF | TRBD1 | TRBJ2-2 | TRBV6-5 | .
TGTGCCAGCAGCCCAAACACTAACTATGGCTACACCTTC | CASSPNTNYGYTF | . | TRBJ1-2 | TRBV7-2 | .
TGTGCCACCAGATCCCAGGGAGGTAGCTATGGCTACACCTTC | CATRSQGGSYGYTF | . | TRBJ1-2 | TRBV15 | .
TGCGCCAGCAGCTTGTCCCCTGACAGGGGGAGAGAGACCCAGTACTTC | CASSLSPDRGRETQYF | TRBD1 | TRBJ2-5 | TRBV5-1 | .
TGTGCCAGCAGTTCGAGGAGGTACTCCTACGAGCAGTACTTC | CASSSRRYSYEQYF | . | TRBJ2-7 | TRBV6-5 | .
TGTGCCAGCAGCCAGATCCTAGCGGGAGGAGCAGAGACCCAGTACTTC | CASSQILAGGAETQYF | TRBD2 | TRBJ2-5 | TRBV14 | .
TGTGCCAGCAGCTCAACTATAGCGGGGAGCTCCTACAATGAGCAGTTCTTC | CASSSTIAGSSYNEQFF | TRBD2 | TRBJ2-1 | TRBV7-2 | .
TGTGCCAGCAGCGTCCAGGGGGCGGTCAATCAGCCCCAGCATTTT | CASSVQGAVNQPQHF | TRBD1 | TRBJ1-5 | TRBV9 | .
TGTGCCAGCTCTACCCTCGGGGGGCCGGCGGAGCAGTACTTC | CASSTLGGPAEQYF | . | TRBJ2-7 | TRBV18 | .
TGTGCCTGGGGTACCGGGACAGGGGTTTTCCCGAATGAAAAACTGTTTTTT | CAWGTGTGVFPNEKLFF | TRBD1 | TRBJ1-4 | TRBV30 | .
TGCGCCAGCCAAGGAGGGGATAATGAAAAACTGTTTTTT | CASQGGDNEKLFF | . | TRBJ1-4 | TRBV5-1 | .
TGTGCCAGCAGCCTGATTAGGGACGGGAGGGGGTCCCAGTACTTC | CASSLIRDGRGSQYF | TRBD2 | TRBJ2-5 | TRBV28 | .
TGTGCCGGTGGGACAGCCGTCGGGGAGCTGTTTTTT | CAGGTAVGELFF | TRBD1 | TRBJ2-2 | TRBV28 | .
TGCGCCAGCAGCGAAGGGACAGTTTTTAACACTGAAGCTTTCTTT | CASSEGTVFNTEAFF | TRBD1 | TRBJ1-1 | TRBV5-1 | .
TGTGCCAGCTCACCAGACAGGGCTCCGGAGACCCAGTACTTC | CASSPDRAPETQYF | TRBD1 | TRBJ2-5 | TRBV18 | .
TGTGCCAGCAGCAGCGAACAGGGACGCGGCTACACCTTC | CASSSEQGRGYTF | . | TRBJ1-2 | TRBV28 | .
TGTGCCAGCAGTGAGACTAGCTTGGGGGAGACCCAGTACTTC | CASSETSLGETQYF | TRBD2 | TRBJ2-5 | TRBV6-1 | once
TGTGCCAGCAGTTACGAGGTTAACACTGAAGCTTTCTTT | CASSYEVNTEAFF | . | TRBJ1-1 | TRBV6-5 | .
TGTGCCAGCAGTTTCTCAGGGGGCTATAATTCACCCCTCCACTTT | CASSFSGGYNSPLHF | TRBD1 | TRBJ1-6 | TRBV28 | .
TGTGCCAGCAGAGGGGCCAGCATCTACGAGCAGTACTTC | CASRGASIYEQYF | . | TRBJ2-7 | TRBV28 | .
TGTGCCAGCAGCTTACCAGCGACAGGGGGCGGCTATGGCTACACCTTC | CASSLPATGGGYGYTF | TRBD1 | TRBJ1-2 | TRBV7-2 | .
TGTGCCAGCAGCGGACAGGGAGGGACCCAGTACTTC | CASSGQGGTQYF | TRBD1 | TRBJ2-5 | TRBV2 | .
TGTGCCAGCAGTGGGCCGGGACAGCGATATGGCTACACCTTC | CASSGPGQRYGYTF | TRBD1 | TRBJ1-2 | TRBV2 | .
TGTGCCAGCTCACCTATAGCGGGAGTAAAAGAGACCCAGTACTTC | CASSPIAGVKETQYF | TRBD2 | TRBJ2-5 | TRBV18 | .
TGTGCCAGCAGCCATGACAGCGTTAATTCACCCCTCCACTTT | CASSHDSVNSPLHF | . | TRBJ1-6 | TRBV7-9 | .
TGTGCCAGCTCACCGGGCATGGGACAGCAGGATGAAAAACTGTTTTTT | CASSPGMGQQDEKLFF | TRBD1 | TRBJ1-4 | TRBV18 | .
TGTGCCAGCAGCGTTGGGGGCGACGAGCAGTACTTC | CASSVGGDEQYF | . | TRBJ2-7 | TRBV9 | .
TGTGCCGGGGGAGAGGGTAGCGGGAGTTCCTACGAGCAGTACTTC | CAGGEGSGSSYEQYF | TRBD2 | TRBJ2-7 | TRBV9 | .
TGTGCCAGCAGCCACATGTGGACAGGGGAGAGTGGGGCCAACGTCCTGACTTTC | CASSHMWTGESGANVLTF | TRBD1 | TRBJ2-6 | TRBV3-1/TRBV3-2 | .
TGTGCCAGCAGAAACAGCGGAGCCTACGAGCAGTACTTC | CASRNSGAYEQYF | . | TRBJ2-7 | TRBV2 | .
TGCGCCAGCAGCTTGGCCAGACTCGGGGGCACTGAAGCTTTCTTT | CASSLARLGGTEAFF | . | TRBJ1-1 | TRBV5-1 | .
TGTGCCTGGAGTGGGATTAGCGGGAGGGCTTCTAGCGCCGGGGAGCTGTTTTTT | CAWSGISGRASSAGELFF | TRBD2 | TRBJ2-2 | TRBV30 | .
TGTGCCAGCAGCTTATGGGGCGGGAGGGCAACAGATACGCAGTATTTT | CASSLWGGRATDTQYF | TRBD2 | TRBJ2-3 | TRBV7-8 | .
TGCGCCAGCAGCCAAGATTGGGTAGCGGGAGTCACCGGGGAGCTGTTTTTT | CASSQDWVAGVTGELFF | TRBD2 | TRBJ2-2 | TRBV4-3 | .
TGTGCCAGCAGCTGGGGCGCCGGGACATCTGGAAACACCATATATTTT | CASSWGAGTSGNTIYF | . | TRBJ1-3 | TRBV6-2/TRBV6-3 | .
TGTGCCAGCGGAACGGGGGGGCGTGAAAAACTGTTTTTT | CASGTGGREKLFF | . | TRBJ1-4 | TRBV28 | .
TGTGCCAGCAGCCACCTCAACACTGAAGCTTTCTTT | CASSHLNTEAFF | . | TRBJ1-1 | TRBV3-1/TRBV3-2 | .
TGTGCCAGTAGTATGCCAGGGAAGTACGAGCAGTACTTC | CASSMPGKYEQYF | . | TRBJ2-7 | TRBV19 | .
TGTGCCAGCAGTTCTACTCGGGACAGCCTCAATCAGCCCCAGCATTTT | CASSSTRDSLNQPQHF | TRBD1 | TRBJ1-5 | TRBV6-9 | .
TGTGCCACCAGTGATTTAGGGACTAGCGGGAAATGGGCGAACACCGGGGAGCTGTTTTTT | CATSDLGTSGKWANTGELFF | TRBD2 | TRBJ2-2 | TRBV24-1 | once
TGTGCCAGCAGCTCCCCCCGGGGGGGAGGCACTGAAGCTTTCTTT | CASSSPRGGGTEAFF | . | TRBJ1-1 | TRBV9 | .
TGTGCCAGCAGCGTAGATCACAGGAGCGATACGCAGTATTTT | CASSVDHRSDTQYF | . | TRBJ2-3 | TRBV9 | .
TGTGCCAGCAGTTGGGTTAGGGGACAGGGGTCTGACGAGCAGTACTTC | CASSWVRGQGSDEQYF | TRBD1 | TRBJ2-7 | TRBV25-1 | .
TGTGCCAGCAGAAGCATAGGGGGTGCCCAGTACTTC | CASRSIGGAQYF | . | TRBJ2-5 | TRBV6-5 | .
TGTGCCAGCCGTCGGGGGTCTAATGAAAAACTGTTTTTT | CASRRGSNEKLFF | . | TRBJ1-4 | TRBV27 | .
TGTGCCAGCAGCTCATGGGTAGCGGGAGAGAATGAGCAGTTCTTC | CASSSWVAGENEQFF | TRBD2 | TRBJ2-1 | TRBV7-2 | .